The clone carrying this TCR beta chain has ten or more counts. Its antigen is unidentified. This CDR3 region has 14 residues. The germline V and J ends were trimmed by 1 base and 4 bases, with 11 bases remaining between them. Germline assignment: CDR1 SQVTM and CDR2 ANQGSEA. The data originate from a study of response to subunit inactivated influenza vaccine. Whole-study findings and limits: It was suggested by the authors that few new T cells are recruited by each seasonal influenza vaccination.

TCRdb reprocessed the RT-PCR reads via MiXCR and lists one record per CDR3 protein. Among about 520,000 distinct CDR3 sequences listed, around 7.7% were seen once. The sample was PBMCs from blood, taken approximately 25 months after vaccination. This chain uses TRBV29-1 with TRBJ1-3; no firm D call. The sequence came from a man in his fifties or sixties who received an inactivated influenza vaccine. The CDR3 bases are TGCAGCGTTGAAGGCGGCTCGGACGGAAACACCATATATTTT. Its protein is CSVEGGSDGNTIYF. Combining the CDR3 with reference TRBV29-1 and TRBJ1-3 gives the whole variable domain SAVISQKPSRDICQRGTSLTIQCQVDSQVTMMFWYRQQPGQSLTLIATANQGSEATYESGFVIDKFPISRPNLTFSTLTVSNMSPEDSSIYLCSVEGGSDGNTIYFGEGSWLTVV.